The 21 T cell receptor beta chains reported below all come from one sample, sequenced in a study of T cells in localized non-small cell lung cancer (dated by TCRdb to about 2020). Libraries were prepared through the immunoSEQ multiplex PCR assay. TCRdb mirrors the immuneACCESS table, restricted to in-frame sequences. Some clones are absent from its copies; in checked studies, under half trace to an unresolved V gene, and the reason for the others is unknown. In all, the sample holds about 74,000 clones, and roughly 83% of those were seen once. Approximately 1.3% of the sample lies in the top ten. The starting material was peripheral blood, obtained before any cancer treatment. All receptors come from a female donor older than 55 with stage I lung adenocarcinoma.

This clone was counted a few times. The chain combines TRBV7-2 with TRBJ2-2, with D perhaps being TRBD1 or TRBD2 (5 bases each). V lost 5 bases to trimming and J lost 0 bases, with 13 bases between them. From germline, CDR1 is SGHTA and CDR2 FQGNSA. This CDR3 contains 16 residues. Here the CDR3 DNA reads TGTGCCAGCAGCACTCGGACACTAGCGAACACCGGGGAGCTGTTTTTT. This encodes CASSTRTLANTGELFF. Using reference TRBV7-2 and TRBJ2-2 for the parts outside the CDR3, the full variable domain is GAGVSQSPSNKVTEKGKDVELRCDPISGHTALYWYRQSLGQGLEFLIYFQGNSAPDKSGLPSDRFSAERTGGSVSTLTIQRTQQEDSAVYLCASSTRTLANTGELFFGEGSRLTVL.

J is TRBJ2-5 and V is TRBV19; D perhaps matches TRBD1 (6 bases). Germline assignment: CDR1 LNHDA and CDR2 SQIVND (reference sequence). V gave up 3 bases and J gave up 5 bases, with 13 bases separating them. CDR3 length equals 14 residues. This CDR3 is CASSINRARETQYF. CDR3 nucleotides: TGTGCCAGTAGTATTAACAGGGCGCGGGAGACCCAGTACTTC.

The chain is built from TRBV18 and TRBJ2-5, with 8 bases lining up with TRBD1. V was pared by 2 bases and J by 1 base, with 9 bases of the junction left unmatched. Looked up from germline, CDR1 is KGHSH and CDR2 is LQKENI. This CDR3 region has 17 residues. CDR3: CASSPNRGEELQETQYF. As DNA, the CDR3 is TGTGCCAGCTCACCAAACAGGGGGGAGGAACTCCAAGAGACCCAGTACTTC.

This clone has a count of ten or more. The genes are TRBV1 and TRBJ1-1; the D segment call TRBD1 is taken from the table without a DNA check. TRBV1 is a known pseudogene. The CDR3 totals 13 residues. The CDR3 nucleotides are TGCACCAGCAGCCATTTAGGGGGTTCTGAAGCTTTCTTT. Translating it yields CTSSHLGGSEAFF.

In its sample, this clone was seen once. The J gene is TRBJ2-4, the V gene TRBV9; 9 bases map to TRBD2. This CDR3 is 18 amino acids long. CDR1 and CDR2 (germline): SGDLS, YYNGEE. Trimming took 6 bases from V and 3 from J; bases not matched to a gene: 16. CDR3: CASTARVAGGVDKNIQYF. The CDR3 bases are TGTGCCAGCACCGCCCGAGTGGCGGGAGGGGTTGACAAAAACATTCAGTACTTC.

The chain combines TRBV12-5 with TRBJ2-3, with 8 bases matching TRBD2. Trimming took 6 bases from V and 5 from J; bases not matched to a gene: 7. This CDR3 has 14 residues. CDR1 and CDR2 from the germline V gene are LGHNT and FRNRAP. CDR3 residues: CASGGSGGGDTQYF. The CDR3 DNA sequence: TGTGCTAGTGGGGGGAGCGGGGGAGGAGATACGCAGTATTTT.

This chain joins TRBV9 and TRBJ2-5; either TRBD1 or TRBD2 may supply D (5 bases each). The CDR3 runs to 16 residues. Germline V gene data show CDR1 as SGDLS and CDR2 as YYNGEE. V lost 0 bases and J 1 base, leaving 13 bases between the germline ends. CDR3 DNA: TGTGCCAGCAGCGTAGTGGCAGGGACCCGCCAAGAGACCCAGTACTTC. This gives the protein CASSVVAGTRQETQYF.

The chain has TRBV2 and TRBJ2-7, with 8 bases identical to TRBD1. This CDR3 comprises 14 residues. Losses at the gene ends were 7 bases for V and 3 bases for J; bases not matched to a gene: 8. Germline-derived CDR1 and CDR2 are SNHLY and FYNNEI. CDR3 protein: CASTQRQGNYEQYF. Written as DNA, the CDR3 is TGTGCCAGCACCCAACGACAGGGGAACTACGAGCAGTACTTC.

V usage is TRBV29-1 and J usage is TRBJ1-2; D not certain. Germline CDR1 reads SQVTM; CDR2 reads ANQGSEA. Between the trimmed V and J ends, which lost 0 bases and 5 bases, there was a span of 10 bases. The CDR3 is 13 residues long. The DNA of the CDR3 is TGCAGCGTTGAAGATCGAGACCGATATGGCTACACCTTC. Translating it yields CSVEDRDRYGYTF.

A note on this clone: At one end the junction does not follow the germline gene, possibly because of a read error. At the DNA level, this CDR3 is encoded by other sequences in the same sample as well. The chain joins TRBV19 to TRBJ1-2; the D is unclear. Germline-derived CDR1 and CDR2 are LNHDA and SQIVND (reference sequence). This CDR3 has 16 amino acids. The CDR3 sequence: CASSIGGRVLNYGYTF. In DNA, the CDR3 is TGTGCTAGTAGTATAGGCGGAAGGGTTTTAAACTATGGCTACACCTTC.

This clone appeared once. The rearrangement links TRBV4-1 to TRBJ1-4; D gene ambiguous. Trimming took 0 bases from V and 5 from J, leaving 10 bases between them. Germline assignment: CDR1 MGHRA and CDR2 YSYEKL. The CDR3 has 15 residues. In DNA form, the CDR3 reads TGCGCCAGCAGCCAAGATATATTGGGGAATGAAAAACTGTTTTTT. It encodes CASSQDILGNEKLFF.

The chain employs TRBV2 and TRBJ2-5; D unclear. CDR1 and CDR2 (germline): SNHLY, FYNNEI. Trimming shortened V by 5 bases and J by 2 bases, and 12 bases separated the two germline ends. The CDR3 runs 14 residues. The CDR3 sequence is CASSSEAPQETQYF. For the CDR3, the DNA is TGTGCCAGCAGTAGCGAGGCCCCGCAAGAGACCCAGTACTTC.

The J gene is TRBJ1-6, the V gene TRBV19; a possible D gene is TRBD1 (5 bases). The CDR3 spans 14 residues. V was cut by 5 bases and J by 10 bases, with 15 bases left in between. The germline gives CDR1 LNHDA, CDR2 SQIVND (reference sequence). CDR3 bases: TGTGCCAGTAGTTTTCAGGGAATACGGTCACCCCTCCACTTT. Translating gives CASSFQGIRSPLHF.

This clone was seen once. The gene calls are TRBV6-1 and TRBJ2-5, with 7 bases aligning to TRBD1. The length of the CDR3 is 17 residues. Trimming at V came to 1 base and at J to 2 bases, leaving 10 bases not matched to a gene. Germline V gives CDR1 MNHNS, CDR2 SASEGT. The CDR3 region has the DNA TGTGCCAGCAGTGAAGTAGGAGTCGTGGGACAGCAAGAGACCCAGTACTTC. The encoded protein is CASSEVGVVGQQETQYF.

The V gene is TRBV6-1, the J gene TRBJ1-1; TRBD1 might be the D (6 bases). The CDR3 totals 16 residues. Trimming removed 4 bases from V and 5 bases from J, with 20 bases in between. Germline V gene sequence: CDR1 MNHNS, CDR2 SASEGT. The CDR3 nucleotides are TGTGCCAGCAGTGGCTCCCCAGCGGGGGCCGGAACTGAAGCTTTCTTT. Its translation: CASSGSPAGAGTEAFF.

The CDR3 DNA reads as TGTGCCAGCAGCGAAGGAGCGGGGGGATACGAGCAGTACTTC. As protein: CASSEGAGGYEQYF. The chain couples TRBV7-9 to TRBJ2-7; 9 nucleotides match TRBD2. The CDR3 contains 14 residues. The V segment lost 5 bases and the J segment 4 bases; nucleotides outside the gene matches: 6. In germline, CDR1 is SEHNR, CDR2 FQNEAQ (reference sequence).

The chain carries TRBV5-1 and TRBJ2-7; 7 bases are a match to TRBD1. V shed 2 bases, J shed 5 bases, and the junction held 4 bases outside the gene matches. This CDR3 has 13 amino acids. Germline CDR1 and CDR2: SGHRS and YFSETQ. The CDR3 protein is CASSLDREHEQYF. For the CDR3, the DNA is TGCGCCAGCAGCTTAGACAGGGAACACGAGCAGTACTTC.

This clone appeared once. The chain combines TRBV2 with TRBJ2-7; 7 bases map to TRBD1. Germline lookup yields CDR1 SNHLY and CDR2 FYNNEI. The CDR3 covers 14 residues. The junction had 7 bases not matched to a gene; V was cut back by 6 bases and J by 2 bases. CDR3 loop: CASSGDRATYEQYF. Here the CDR3 DNA reads TGTGCCAGCAGCGGCGACAGGGCGACCTACGAGCAGTACTTC.

The chain combines TRBV21-1 with TRBJ1-2. TRBV21-1 is recorded as a pseudogene. This CDR3 spans 19 amino acids. Written as DNA, the CDR3 is TGTGCCAGCAGCAAATCTCAATCGTGGGTCAAACCCCCTAACTATGGCTACACCTTC. Amino acids: CASSKSQSWVKPPNYGYTF.

V and J are TRBV18 and TRBJ1-1; 7 bases align to TRBD1. The CDR3 consists of 13 residues. The germline gives CDR1 KGHSH, CDR2 LQKENI. Germline trimming cut 2 bases from V and 6 bases from J; bases unmatched to any gene: 3. CDR3 amino acids: CASSPSGGSEAFF. As DNA, the CDR3 is TGTGCCAGCTCACCATCAGGGGGGTCTGAAGCTTTCTTT.

The chain carries TRBV7-2 and TRBJ2-2; unclear D gene. Trimming removed 5 bases at V and 5 bases at J, with 15 bases between. Germline CDR1 is SGHTA and CDR2 is FQGNSA. This CDR3 spans 15 amino acids. The CDR3 protein is CASSKDRSGTGELFF. The CDR3 DNA is TGTGCCAGCAGCAAAGACCGTAGTGGGACCGGGGAGCTGTTTTTT. Together with reference TRBV7-2 and TRBJ2-2, the CDR3 gives the full variable domain: GAGVSQSPSNKVTEKGKDVELRCDPISGHTALYWYRQSLGQGLEFLIYFQGNSAPDKSGLPSDRFSAERTGGSVSTLTIQRTQQEDSAVYLCASSKDRSGTGELFFGEGSRLTVL.